This T cell receptor beta chain was identified during a study of blood T cell repertoires in COVID-19. Background on the study: Italy, Spain and the United States were the sources of the convalescent and acute COVID-19 samples. Sources were T cells, B-cell-depleted T cells, or PBMCs; the material itself was cDNA or gDNA.

The germline V gene encodes CDR1 SGHKS and CDR2 YYEKEE (reference sequence). Trimming removed 3 bases from V and 6 bases from J; junction bases left unmatched: 6. This CDR3 has 15 residues. As processed by the authors: Reference gene primers were amplified, and this amplification served to estimate nucleated cell counts. Assay: immunoSEQ multiplex PCR; the TCRdb copy retains only in-frame clones and omits some. That table gives V, J and clone size, and the DNA gave D and trimming. The data contain around 140,000 clones, roughly nine tenths of them seen just once; the ten biggest clones take up around 1.5%.

The sequence came from a human donor in a cohort sampled during active COVID-19. This chain connects TRBV5-5 to TRBJ2-1; 10 bases align to TRBD1. Sequencing was performed on peripheral blood. CDR3 coding DNA: TGTGCCAGCAGCTCCGGGACAGGGGTCCCCAATGAGCAGTTCTTC. It yields the protein CASSSGTGVPNEQFF.